Below are 13 T cell receptor beta chains sequenced from a single sample in a study of T cell responses to AZD1222 COVID-19 vaccine. TCRdb's table, derived via immunoSEQ multiplex PCR, lists solely in-frame clones and lacks some. The table lists some 120,000 clones, 84% of them singletons, with over 25% in the top ten. The sequences come from peripheral blood, collected 28 days after the second AZD1222 dose. These receptors were taken from an adult who received the AZD1222 COVID-19 vaccine.

The rearrangement joins TRBV5-5 to TRBJ2-2, with D possibly matching TRBD2 (6 bases). V lost 2 bases and J lost 0, with 14 bases in between. This CDR3 is built from 17 residues. CDR1 and CDR2 from the germline V gene are SGHKS and YYEKEE (reference sequence). The CDR3 spells CASSLMGRTANTGELFF. DNA of the CDR3: TGTGCCAGCAGCTTAATGGGGAGGACCGCGAACACCGGGGAGCTGTTTTTT.

CDR3 nucleotides: TGTGCCAGCAGCAACCGCAGGACCTATAATTCACCCCTCCACTTT. This gives the protein CASSNRRTYNSPLHF. The rearrangement uses TRBV28 and TRBJ1-6; D remains ambiguous. This CDR3 region has 15 residues. Germline CDR1 and CDR2: MDHEN and SYDVKM. The V and J ends lost 6 bases and 2 bases respectively, with 11 bases between them.

DNA of the CDR3: TGTGCCAGCTCACCCCTTGGAGGGGCAGGTAATCAGCCCCAGCATTTT. Translated: CASSPLGGAGNQPQHF. The chain joins TRBV18 to TRBJ1-5; a weak D match, TRBD1 (5 bases). V gave up 3 bases and J gave up 4 bases, with 16 bases separating them. Germline CDR1 reads KGHSH; CDR2 reads LQKENI. This CDR3 spans 16 amino acids.

V usage is TRBV28 and J usage is TRBJ1-4, with D perhaps matching TRBD1 (5 bases). CDR3 length: 17 residues. The germline V and J ends were trimmed by 1 base and 8 bases, with 20 bases remaining between them. The germline V gene has CDR1 MDHEN and CDR2 SYDVKM. Here the CDR3 DNA reads TGTGCCAGCAGTTTATTGGGGTCGCGCAGGGTCTCCGAAAAACTGTTTTTT. It encodes CASSLLGSRRVSEKLFF.

The J gene is TRBJ1-6, the V gene TRBV5-6, with TRBD1 matching 7 bases. This CDR3 comprises 14 residues. Per the germline V gene, CDR1 is SGHDT and CDR2 is YYEEEE. V dropped 5 bases and J dropped 7; count of bases not matched to a gene: 6. The CDR3 spells CASRGDSGNSPLHF. The CDR3, as DNA: TGTGCCAGCAGGGGGGACAGCGGGAATTCACCCCTCCACTTT.

The chain links TRBV7-9 to TRBJ1-4; TRBD1 matches at 10 bases. From germline, CDR1 is SEHNR and CDR2 FQNEAQ (reference sequence). The junction had 7 bases not matched to a gene; V was cut back by 5 bases and J by 7 bases. This CDR3 comprises 15 residues. The DNA of the CDR3 is TGTGCCAGCAGCCCCGGACAGGGGGAGGGTGAAAAACTGTTTTTT. Protein sequence: CASSPGQGEGEKLFF.

This chain joins TRBV9 and TRBJ2-1, with TRBD2 matching over 13 bases. Per germline, CDR1 SGDLS and CDR2 YYNGEE. The CDR3 is 16 amino acids. With 3 bases clipped from V and 10 bases from J, the junction kept 10 bases outside the gene matches. CDR3 sequence reads: CASSAFTSGGAREQFF. The DNA for the CDR3 is TGTGCCAGCAGCGCTTTTACTAGCGGGGGGGCGCGAGAGCAGTTCTTC.

The table lists this clone with a count of one. The chain carries TRBV6-1 and TRBJ1-5; D is possibly TRBD1 (5 bases). Trimming took 4 bases from V and 3 from J, leaving 19 bases between them. This CDR3 is built from 17 residues. From germline, CDR1 is MNHNS and CDR2 SASEGT. CDR3 DNA sequence: TGTGCCAGCAGTGTAGGGACGGGGATAGGTGACAATCAGCCCCAGCATTTT. Protein sequence: CASSVGTGIGDNQPQHF.

CDR3: CASSLNGADYTF. CDR3 coding DNA: TGTGCCAGCAGCCTCAATGGGGCTGACTACACCTTC. V usage is TRBV11-2 and J usage is TRBJ1-2; a possible D gene is TRBD1 (5 bases). V lost 5 bases and J lost 10, with 14 bases in between. Germline CDR1 and CDR2: SGHAT and FQNNGV. The CDR3 totals 12 residues.

This clone has more than one count but fewer than ten. The chain recombines TRBV27 with TRBJ2-6; D remains unclear. V lost 7 bases and J 3 bases, leaving 10 bases between the germline ends. The CDR3 is 14 residues long. The germline CDR1 and CDR2 sequences are MNHEY and SMNVEV (reference sequence). For the CDR3, the DNA is TGTGCCAGCAAGGTGAACTTTGGGGCCAACGTCCTGACTTTC. This gives the protein CASKVNFGANVLTF.

The chain carries TRBV28 and TRBJ1-2; the match to TRBD1 covers 8 bases. CDR1 is MDHEN, CDR2 SYDVKM, per germline. The CDR3 covers 14 residues. Trimming at V came to 6 bases and at J to 3 bases, leaving 6 bases not matched to a gene. The chain's CDR3 is CASSSTGDDYGYTF. The CDR3 DNA is TGTGCCAGCAGCTCGACAGGGGATGACTATGGCTACACCTTC.

There are a few counts of this clone. CDR3 region: CASTFSVNYGYTF. CDR3 nucleotides: TGTGCCAGCACCTTCTCAGTGAACTATGGCTACACCTTC. This rearrangement joins TRBV2 to TRBJ1-2; unclear D gene. The CDR3 extends over 13 amino acids. Germline V CDR1 and CDR2: SNHLY, FYNNEI. V lost 7 bases, J lost 2 bases, and 11 bases lay in between.

This chain uses TRBV7-2 with TRBJ1-6; maybe TRBD1 (5 bases). Per the germline V gene, CDR1 is SGHTA and CDR2 is FQGNSA. The CDR3 is 14 amino acids. Trimming removed 1 base from V and 9 bases from J, with 10 bases in between. Written as DNA, the CDR3 is TGTGCCAGCAGCTTAGTGGGGACTCTTTCACCCCTCCACTTT. Translated: CASSLVGTLSPLHF.